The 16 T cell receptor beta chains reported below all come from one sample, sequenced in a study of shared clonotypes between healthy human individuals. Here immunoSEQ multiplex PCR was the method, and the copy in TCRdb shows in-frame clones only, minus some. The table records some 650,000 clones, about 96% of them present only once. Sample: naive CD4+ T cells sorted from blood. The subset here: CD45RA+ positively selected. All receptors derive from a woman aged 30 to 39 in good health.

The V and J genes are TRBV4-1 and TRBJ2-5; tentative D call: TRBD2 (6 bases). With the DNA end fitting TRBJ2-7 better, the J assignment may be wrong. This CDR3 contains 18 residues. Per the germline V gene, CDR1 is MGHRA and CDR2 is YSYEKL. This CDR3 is CASSQDSWGGPSTYEQYF. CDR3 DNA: TGCGCCAGCAGCCAAGATTCTTGGGGAGGACCTTCTACCTACGAGCAGTACTTC.

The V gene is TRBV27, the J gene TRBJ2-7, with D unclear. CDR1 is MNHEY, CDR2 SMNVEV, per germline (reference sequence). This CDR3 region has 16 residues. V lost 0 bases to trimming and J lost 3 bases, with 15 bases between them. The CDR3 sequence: CASSLSERVWVYEQYF. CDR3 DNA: TGTGCCAGCAGTTTATCAGAACGGGTGTGGGTCTACGAGCAGTACTTC.

The CDR3 sequence is CASSLAGASTEAFF. CDR3 sequence (DNA): TGTGCCAGCAGCTTGGCAGGGGCGAGCACTGAAGCTTTCTTT. This chain joins TRBV11-2 and TRBJ1-1, with a possible D match to TRBD1 (6 bases). This CDR3 spans 14 amino acids. Trimming took off 3 bases at V and 4 bases at J, with 12 bases between the two ends. Germline V gene lookup returns CDR1 SGHAT and CDR2 FQNNGV.

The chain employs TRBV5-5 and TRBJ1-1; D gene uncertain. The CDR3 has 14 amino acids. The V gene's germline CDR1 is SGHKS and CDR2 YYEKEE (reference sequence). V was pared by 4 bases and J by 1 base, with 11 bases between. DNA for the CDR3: TGTGCCAGCAGCCTTCAGGCGGGGAACACTGAAGCTTTCTTT. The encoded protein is CASSLQAGNTEAFF.

The CDR3 protein is CASTFGQGDNQPQHF. The CDR3 DNA sequence: TGTGCCAGCACCTTCGGACAAGGGGACAATCAGCCCCAGCATTTT. The chain joins TRBV6-1 to TRBJ1-5, with a possible D match to TRBD1 (5 bases). V was trimmed by 7 bases and J by 3 bases, leaving 16 bases between them. The germline V gene has CDR1 MNHNS and CDR2 SASEGT. This CDR3 comprises 15 residues.

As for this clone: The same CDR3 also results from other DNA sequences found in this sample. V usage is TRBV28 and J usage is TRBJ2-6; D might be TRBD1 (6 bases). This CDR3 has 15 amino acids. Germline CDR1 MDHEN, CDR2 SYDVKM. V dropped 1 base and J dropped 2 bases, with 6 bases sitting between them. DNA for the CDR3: TGTGCCAGCAGTTTATCAGGGGCTGGGGCCAACGTCCTGACTTTC. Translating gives CASSLSGAGANVLTF.

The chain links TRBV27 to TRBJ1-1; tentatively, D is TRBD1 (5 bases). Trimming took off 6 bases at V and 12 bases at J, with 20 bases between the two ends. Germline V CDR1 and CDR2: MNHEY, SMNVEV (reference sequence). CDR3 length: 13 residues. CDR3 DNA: TGTGCCAGCAGAAGGACAAGTTCTAGTAAAACTTTCTTT. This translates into CASRRTSSSKTFF.

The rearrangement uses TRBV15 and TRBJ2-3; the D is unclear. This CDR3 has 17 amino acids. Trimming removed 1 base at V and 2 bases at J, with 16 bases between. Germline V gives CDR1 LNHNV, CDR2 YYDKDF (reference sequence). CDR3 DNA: TGTGCCACCAGCAGAGGTCGGAGTGGCCTAATCACAGATACGCAGTATTTT. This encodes CATSRGRSGLITDTQYF. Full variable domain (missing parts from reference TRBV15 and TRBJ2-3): DAMVIQNPRYQVTQFGKPVTLSCSQTLNHNVMYWYQQKSSQAPKLLFHYYDKDFNNEADTPDNFQSRRPNTSFCFLDIRSPGLGDTAMYLCATSRGRSGLITDTQYFGPGTRLTVL.

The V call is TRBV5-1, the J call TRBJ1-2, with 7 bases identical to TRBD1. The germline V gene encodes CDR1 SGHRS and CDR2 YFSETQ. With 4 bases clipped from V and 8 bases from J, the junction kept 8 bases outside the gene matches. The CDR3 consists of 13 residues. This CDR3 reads CASSEKGAGGYTF. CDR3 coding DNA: TGCGCCAGCAGCGAAAAGGGGGCTGGCGGCTACACCTTC.

The CDR3 sequence is CASSGLAGISYEQYF. The CDR3 nucleotides are TGTGCCAGCAGTGGCTTAGCGGGTATCTCCTACGAGCAGTACTTC. The gene calls are TRBV6-1 and TRBJ2-7, with TRBD2 matching 7 bases. This CDR3 region has 15 residues. CDR1 and CDR2 from the germline V gene are MNHNS and SASEGT. With 4 bases clipped from V and 0 bases from J, the junction kept 6 bases outside the gene matches.

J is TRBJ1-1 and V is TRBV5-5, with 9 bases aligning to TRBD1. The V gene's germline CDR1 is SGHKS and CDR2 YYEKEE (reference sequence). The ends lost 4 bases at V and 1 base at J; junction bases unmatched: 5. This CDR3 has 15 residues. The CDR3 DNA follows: TGTGCCAGCAGCAGGACAGGGGTTTCGAACACTGAAGCTTTCTTT. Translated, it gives CASSRTGVSNTEAFF.

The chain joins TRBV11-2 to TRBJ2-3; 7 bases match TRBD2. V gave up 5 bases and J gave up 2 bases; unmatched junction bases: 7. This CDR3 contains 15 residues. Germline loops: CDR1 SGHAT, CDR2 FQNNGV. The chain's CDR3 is CASSPTSVNTDTQYF. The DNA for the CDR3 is TGTGCCAGCAGCCCCACTAGCGTAAACACAGATACGCAGTATTTT. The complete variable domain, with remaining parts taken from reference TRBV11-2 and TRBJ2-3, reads EAGVAQSPRYKIIEKRQSVAFWCNPISGHATLYWYQQILGQGPKLLIQFQNNGVVDDSQLPKDRFSAERLKGVDSTLKIQPAKLEDSAVYLCASSPTSVNTDTQYFGPGTRLTVL.

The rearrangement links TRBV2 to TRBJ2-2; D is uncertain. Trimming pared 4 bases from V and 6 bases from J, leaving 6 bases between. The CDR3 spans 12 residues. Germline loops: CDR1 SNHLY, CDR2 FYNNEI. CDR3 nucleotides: TGTGCCAGCAGTGTGGCCTCCGGGGAGCTGTTTTTT. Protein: CASSVASGELFF.

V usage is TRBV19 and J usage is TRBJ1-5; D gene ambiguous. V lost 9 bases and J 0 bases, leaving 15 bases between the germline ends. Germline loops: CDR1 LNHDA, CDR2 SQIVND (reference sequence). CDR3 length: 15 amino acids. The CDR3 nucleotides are TGTGCCAGCCGGACCTCGCCGGGTAGCAATCAGCCCCAGCATTTT. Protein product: CASRTSPGSNQPQHF.

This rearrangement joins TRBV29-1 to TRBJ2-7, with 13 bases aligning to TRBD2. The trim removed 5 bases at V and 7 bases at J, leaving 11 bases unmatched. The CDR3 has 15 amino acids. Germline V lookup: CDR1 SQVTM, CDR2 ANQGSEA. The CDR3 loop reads CSVTRGLAGEEEQYF. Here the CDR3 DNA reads TGCAGCGTTACACGAGGACTAGCGGGAGAAGAGGAGCAGTACTTC.

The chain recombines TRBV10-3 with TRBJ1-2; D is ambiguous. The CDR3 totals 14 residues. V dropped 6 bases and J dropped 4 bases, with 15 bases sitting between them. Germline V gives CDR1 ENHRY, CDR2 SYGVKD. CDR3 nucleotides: TGTGCCATCAGCGAAAGGGAGGAGTCCTATGGCTACACCTTC. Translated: CAISEREESYGYTF.